This passage covers 21 T cell receptor beta chains from one sample sequenced in a study of identifying expanded T cells in peripheral blood. The protocol was immunoSEQ multiplex PCR, while the TCRdb copy is restricted to in-frame clones and leaves out a portion. The sample has tens of thousands of clones; over 80% are singletons. The sample comprised blood. These receptors all stem from a person aged 18 to 75 in good health.

This clone was seen only once. This chain joins TRBV9 and TRBJ2-7; D unresolved. V shed 0 bases and J shed 3 bases, with 16 bases lying between them. The CDR3 spans 16 residues. Germline CDR1 SGDLS, CDR2 YYNGEE. The CDR3 coding sequence is TGTGCCAGCAGCGTAGAGCAGACCGATTTACTCTACGAGCAGTACTTC. Protein sequence: CASSVEQTDLLYEQYF.

The chain links TRBV7-2 to TRBJ2-1, with D possibly matching TRBD2 (5 bases). The length of the CDR3 is 14 residues. V was clipped by 1 base and J by 6 bases, with 10 bases between them. Germline V CDR1 and CDR2: SGHTA, FQGNSA. The CDR3 DNA is TGTGCCAGCAGCTTAGGAGGGAGCCTCAATGAGCAGTTCTTC. Protein product: CASSLGGSLNEQFF.

V gene TRBV4-3 combines with J gene TRBJ2-3; no reliable D call. The germline gives CDR1 LGHNA, CDR2 YSLEER. V lost 4 bases, J lost 1 base, and 18 bases lay in between. The CDR3 totals 17 residues. The CDR3 region is CASSPRTDLSGTDTQYF. CDR3 nucleotide sequence: TGCGCCAGCAGCCCCCGCACCGATCTATCTGGCACAGATACGCAGTATTTT.

The CDR3 sequence: CASSPGGTDFNYGYTF. Here the CDR3 DNA reads TGTGCCAGCTCACCAGGCGGGACAGACTTTAACTATGGCTACACCTTC. The chain employs TRBV18 and TRBJ1-2, with TRBD1 identical over 7 bases. The CDR3 contains 16 residues. The germline V gene encodes CDR1 KGHSH and CDR2 LQKENI. Trimming at V came to 2 bases and at J to 1 base, leaving 7 bases not matched to a gene.

V usage is TRBV4-2 and J usage is TRBJ2-3, with D unclear. Germline lookup yields CDR1 LGHNA and CDR2 YNFKEQ. The V and J ends lost 0 bases and 6 bases respectively, with 13 bases between them. This CDR3 contains 15 residues. CDR3: CASSQERVVADTQYF. Here the CDR3 DNA reads TGTGCCAGCAGCCAAGAACGGGTCGTGGCGGATACGCAGTATTTT.

The chain carries TRBV14 and TRBJ2-2; possible D gene TRBD2, 5 bases. The CDR3 is 14 residues long. V was cut by 4 bases and J by 2 bases, with 8 bases left in between. In germline, CDR1 is SGHDN, CDR2 FVKESK. The CDR3 DNA reads TGTGCCAGCAGCCCAAGACTAAACACCGGGGAGCTGTTTTTT. It codes for CASSPRLNTGELFF.

This clone was recorded only once. The rearrangement links TRBV28 to TRBJ2-3, with TRBD2 identical over 11 bases. This CDR3 region has 16 residues. Germline loops: CDR1 MDHEN, CDR2 SYDVKM. V was clipped by 3 bases and J by 3 bases; unmatched bases: 5. For the CDR3, the DNA is TGTGCCAGCAGTTTTCCCGGGACTAGCGGAACAGATACGCAGTATTTT. Protein product: CASSFPGTSGTDTQYF.

The genes are TRBV30 and TRBJ2-1, with 8 bases matching TRBD1. The CDR3 contains 17 residues. From germline, CDR1 is GTSNPN and CDR2 SVGIG (reference sequence). Trimming at V came to 2 bases and at J to 0 bases, leaving 9 bases not matched to a gene. DNA for the CDR3: TGTGCCTGGAGTCTGAGTCCGACAGGGGACTCCTACAATGAGCAGTTCTTC. Translating it yields CAWSLSPTGDSYNEQFF. Using reference TRBV30 and TRBJ2-1 for the parts outside the CDR3, the full variable domain is SQTIHQWPATLVQPVGSPLSLECTVEGTSNPNLYWYRQAAGRGLQLLFYSVGIGQISSEVPQNLSASRPQDRQFILSSKKLLLSDSGFYLCAWSLSPTGDSYNEQFFGPGTRLTVL.

Notes on this clone: An end of the junction differs from the germline gene, which may be a read error. The chain uses TRBV19 and TRBJ1-2, with D hard to call. This CDR3 has 13 residues. Germline V CDR1 and CDR2: LNHDA, SQIVND (reference sequence). The CDR3 bases are TGTGCCAGTACTATAGGAGTCGGGCATGGCTACACCTTC. Translating gives CASTIGVGHGYTF.

The genes are TRBV6-5 and TRBJ1-3, with D unclear. The CDR3 contains 13 residues. V lost 6 bases and J 1 base, leaving 7 bases between the germline ends. Germline V gene data show CDR1 as MNHEY and CDR2 as SVGAGI. CDR3 loop: CASRGHSGNTIYF. Written as DNA, the CDR3 is TGTGCCAGCAGAGGTCATTCTGGAAACACCATATATTTT.

DNA of the CDR3: TGTGCCAGCAGTGAAGATCCCGGACCCAATCAGCCCCAGCATTTT. Translated, it gives CASSEDPGPNQPQHF. V gene TRBV6-1 combines with J gene TRBJ1-5; D unclear. V was clipped by 1 base and J by 3 bases, with 10 bases between them. Germline V lookup: CDR1 MNHNS, CDR2 SASEGT. This CDR3 region has 15 residues.

This sequence joins TRBV7-9 and TRBJ1-2, with D unclear. The germline gives CDR1 SEHNR, CDR2 FQNEAQ (reference sequence). The CDR3 sequence is 15 residues long. The ends were cut back, 0 bases at V and 14 bases at J, with 22 bases in the middle. The CDR3 sequence is CASSLARYNQPTKTF. Written as DNA, the CDR3 is TGTGCCAGCAGCTTAGCGCGTTACAACCAACCTACGAAGACCTTC.

The rearrangement uses TRBV9 and TRBJ2-1; D remains ambiguous. CDR3 length: 16 amino acids. Germline V gene sequence: CDR1 SGDLS, CDR2 YYNGEE. The V end was cut by 1 base, the J end by 6 bases, with 17 bases between. Here the CDR3 reads CASSVLFRSLRNEQFF. The CDR3 DNA reads TGTGCCAGCAGCGTACTGTTCAGGTCACTCCGCAATGAGCAGTTCTTC.

This chain uses TRBV28 with TRBJ2-5, with TRBD1 identical over 8 bases. Germline V gene lookup returns CDR1 MDHEN and CDR2 SYDVKM. The CDR3 spans 14 residues. The ends lost 3 bases at V and 4 bases at J; junction bases unmatched: 4. The CDR3 loop is CASSFPDRAETQYF. Here the CDR3 DNA reads TGTGCCAGCAGTTTCCCGGACAGGGCAGAGACCCAGTACTTC.

The CDR3 DNA reads as TGTGCCACCAGCAGAGATCTGGGGCAGGGCGGTGACGAGCAGTACTTC. This encodes CATSRDLGQGGDEQYF. V is TRBV15 and J is TRBJ2-7; maybe TRBD1 (5 bases). The V end lost 0 bases, the J end lost 5 bases, and 17 bases lay between the germline ends. Per germline, CDR1 LNHNV and CDR2 YYDKDF (reference sequence). The CDR3 totals 16 residues.

V usage is TRBV7-9 and J usage is TRBJ2-5; no firm D call. Germline-derived CDR1 and CDR2 are SEHNR and FQNEAQ (reference sequence). Trimming shortened V by 0 bases and J by 2 bases, and 13 bases separated the two germline ends. The CDR3 sequence is 16 residues long. CDR3 protein: CASSLAWVLRQETQYF. The CDR3 DNA reads as TGTGCCAGCAGCTTAGCGTGGGTGCTAAGACAAGAGACCCAGTACTTC.

V usage is TRBV29-1 and J usage is TRBJ1-5; D unresolved. The CDR3 is 13 amino acids. Between the trimmed V and J ends, which lost 6 bases and 5 bases, there was a span of 14 bases. Germline CDR1 is SQVTM and CDR2 is ANQGSEA. CDR3 DNA sequence: TGCAGCGTCTCTAGCGGGAACGATCAGCCCCAGCATTTT. It translates to CSVSSGNDQPQHF.

V is TRBV19 and J is TRBJ2-4, with TRBD2 matching 10 bases. The germline V gene has CDR1 LNHDA and CDR2 SQIVND (reference sequence). V lost 0 bases and J lost 7; bases outside the gene matches: 6. The CDR3 sequence is 16 residues long. CDR3: CASSIDPGLAVNIQYF. CDR3 in DNA: TGTGCCAGTAGTATAGACCCAGGACTAGCGGTCAACATTCAGTACTTC.

The genes are TRBV28 and TRBJ2-5; either TRBD1 or TRBD2 may fit D (5 bases each). V lost 3 bases to trimming and J lost 1 base, with 12 bases between them. The V gene's germline CDR1 is MDHEN and CDR2 SYDVKM. CDR3 size: 15 residues. In DNA, the CDR3 is TGTGCCAGCAGTTTCCTGGGACGCAGCCAAGAGACCCAGTACTTC. Translating it yields CASSFLGRSQETQYF.

The sample holds a few counts of this clone. The chain joins TRBV11-2 to TRBJ2-5; tentative D call: TRBD2 (5 bases). V lost 1 base and J 6 bases, leaving 24 bases between the germline ends. CDR1 and CDR2 (germline): SGHAT, FQNNGV. The CDR3 totals 18 residues. CDR3 loop: CASSLATSRGYPIKTQYF. CDR3 in DNA: TGTGCCAGCAGCTTAGCTACCTCCCGAGGGTATCCTATTAAGACCCAGTACTTC.

This chain uses TRBV18 with TRBJ1-5; no clear D. Germline V CDR1 and CDR2: KGHSH, LQKENI. V lost 4 bases to trimming and J lost 3 bases, with 13 bases between them. The CDR3 totals 15 residues. The chain's CDR3 is CASSLSGGNNQPQHF. The CDR3 DNA is TGTGCCAGCTCACTGAGCGGAGGGAACAATCAGCCCCAGCATTTT. Full variable domain (outside the CDR3, taken from reference TRBV18 and TRBJ1-5): NAGVMQNPRHLVRRRGQEARLRCSPMKGHSHVYWYRQLPEEGLKFMVYLQKENIIDESGMPKERFSAEFPKEGPSILRIQQVVRGDSAAYFCASSLSGGNNQPQHFGDGTRLSIL.